This T cell receptor (beta chain) emerged from a study of shared T cell receptors in the human thymus (dated by TCRdb to the early 2020s). Regarding the complete study: The study examined how self-reactive, shared T-cell receptor alpha chains are generated in the human thymus.

For CDR1 and CDR2, the germline V gene (reference sequence) lists SGHKS and YYEKEE. Germline trimming: 0 bases from V, 7 bases from J; junction bases outside gene matches: 3. Including cysteine and phenylalanine, the CDR3 has 14 amino acids. The kept DNA is CDR3 alone, 42 bases in frame from the first base. The method was the immunoSEQ multiplex PCR assay. Held by TCRdb, this immuneACCESS table contains in-frame sequences only and omits some clones. Under half of the omission traces to an unresolved V gene where checked; the cause of the rest is unknown. Present in this sample are about 660,000 clones, approximately 87% of which were seen just once. The top ten constitute roughly 0.0097% of the sample. Details on this clone: The antigen it binds to is not known. It has no much larger one-base neighbor in the sample; base qualities were not kept. The same CDR3 also results from other DNA sequences found in this sample.

These same data were also listed under a study on human thymus T cells. From the second report: The donors were immunologically healthy infants in Finland who had open corrective cardiac surgery for congenital heart defects. The thymus tissue came from surgical resects taken out during corrective cardiac surgery. Biased V and J gene segment usage appeared to be present in both thymic and peripheral blood repertoires. The related research found that thymic TCR repertoires overlapped highly between unrelated individuals. The study used about eight infant thymus samples plus four related peripheral blood samples to characterize TCR alpha and beta repertoires. Donor ages ranged from about 6 to 244 days, and the cohort comprised five to seven male and a couple of female infants. Thymocytes were freed from the tissue by mechanical means and kept at -70 degrees C as pellets of roughly 9-30 million cells. Genomic DNA was extracted from frozen cell pellets with a QIAsymphony instrument. Using the immunoSEQ multiplex PCR assay, the TCRB and TCRAD loci were amplified from a standardized quantity of quality-controlled genomic DNA. The V(D)J region was spanned by amplicons of a length sufficient to cover the CDR3 and to identify V and J genes. Amplicon sequencing was performed on an Illumina platform through the commercial immunoSEQ service. Corrections for primer bias and sequencing errors followed previously described methods, while TCRAD and TCRB definitions were based on the IMGT database. Analysis of the repertoires was done with immunoSEQ Analyzer 3.0 and VDJTools and included basic statistics, V/J segment usage, diversity estimates, rarefaction and pairwise overlap. To estimate diversity, the Chao1, ChaoE, Efron-Thisted, Shannon and inverse Simpson indices were applied, and diversity was also estimated on datasets down-sampled to the smallest sample. Repertoire overlap used strict matching of CDR3 nucleotide sequence, V gene and J gene, with Jaccard-based multidimensional scaling clustering. Thymus samples yielded on average about 810,000 unique TCRB clonotypes, compared with around 91,000 from blood samples.

Material: thymocytes. Recombination connected TRBV5-5 to TRBJ1-4; a stretch of 7 junction bases matches TRBD1. This TCR was recovered from a boy under three years old with a congenital heart defect. Donor details come from another sample of the same person, matched by shared clones. The DNA reads TGTGCCAGCAGCTTGGGACAGGGTAGTGAAAAACTGTTTTTT. It translates as CASSLGQGSEKLFF.